The T cell receptor beta chain under discussion was sequenced for a study of T-cell reconstitution after alpha-beta-depleted transplantation in children. V lost 4 bases, J lost 4 bases, and 14 bases lay in between. CDR1 is MNHEY and CDR2 is SVGEGT in the germline V gene. The CDR3 extends over 15 amino acids. A library of TCRbeta sequences, prepared with unique molecular identifiers, was generated. Each CDR3 protein is one row after TCRdb ran MiXCR on the PCR reads. The sample contains some 350,000 distinct CDR3 sequences, about 17% of which appear only once. This sequence was found in a male patient aged 2 to 10 who had a stem cell transplant for acute lymphoblastic leukemia, so the T cells may come from the graft donor. J is TRBJ2-1 and V is TRBV6-2 or TRBV6-3; no definite D call. Source: PBMCs, mostly from graft donor cells, taken 360 days after TCRalphabeta/CD19-depleted stem cell transplant. This CDR3 reads CASSSPTKPYNEQFF. CDR3 in DNA: TGTGCCAGCAGTTCCCCAACGAAGCCTTACAATGAGCAGTTCTTC.